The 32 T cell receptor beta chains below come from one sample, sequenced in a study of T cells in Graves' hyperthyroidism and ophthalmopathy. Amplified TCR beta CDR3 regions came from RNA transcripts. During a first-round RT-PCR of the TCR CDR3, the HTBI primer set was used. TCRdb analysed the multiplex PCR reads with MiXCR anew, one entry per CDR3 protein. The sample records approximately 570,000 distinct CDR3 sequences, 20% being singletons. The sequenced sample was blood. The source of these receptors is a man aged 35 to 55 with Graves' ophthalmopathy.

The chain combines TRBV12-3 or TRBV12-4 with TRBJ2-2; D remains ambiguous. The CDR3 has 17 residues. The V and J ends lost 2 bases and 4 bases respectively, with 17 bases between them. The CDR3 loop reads CASSLLSPLKSTGELFF. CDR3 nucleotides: TGTGCCAGCAGTTTATTGTCGCCGCTTAAGAGCACCGGGGAGCTGTTTTTT.

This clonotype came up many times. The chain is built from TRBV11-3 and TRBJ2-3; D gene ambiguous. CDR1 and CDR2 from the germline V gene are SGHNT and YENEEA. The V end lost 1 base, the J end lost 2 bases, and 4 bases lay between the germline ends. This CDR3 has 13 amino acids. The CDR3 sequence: CASSLVVTDTQYF. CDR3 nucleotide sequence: TGTGCCAGCAGCTTAGTTGTCACAGATACGCAGTATTTT.

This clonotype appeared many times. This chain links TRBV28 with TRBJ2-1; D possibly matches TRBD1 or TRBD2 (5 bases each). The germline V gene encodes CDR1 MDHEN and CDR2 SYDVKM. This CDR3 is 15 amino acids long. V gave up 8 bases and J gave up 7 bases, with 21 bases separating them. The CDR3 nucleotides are TGTGCCAGCGAGGTCCGGGACCGGCCGGAAAATGAGCAGTTCTTC. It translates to CASEVRDRPENEQFF.

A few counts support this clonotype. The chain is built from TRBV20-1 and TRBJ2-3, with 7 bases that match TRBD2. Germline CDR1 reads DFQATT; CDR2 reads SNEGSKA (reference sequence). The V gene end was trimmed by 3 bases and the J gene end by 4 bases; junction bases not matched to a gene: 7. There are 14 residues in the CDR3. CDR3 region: CSARSSGGPDTQYF. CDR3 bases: TGCAGTGCTAGGTCTAGCGGTGGGCCAGATACGCAGTATTTT.

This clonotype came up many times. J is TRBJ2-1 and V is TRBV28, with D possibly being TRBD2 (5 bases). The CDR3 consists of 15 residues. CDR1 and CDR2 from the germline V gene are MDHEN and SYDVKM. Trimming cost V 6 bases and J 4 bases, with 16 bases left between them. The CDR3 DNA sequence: TGTGCCAGCAGCTTGCTGGGAGAACGATACAATGAGCAGTTCTTC. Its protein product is CASSLLGERYNEQFF.

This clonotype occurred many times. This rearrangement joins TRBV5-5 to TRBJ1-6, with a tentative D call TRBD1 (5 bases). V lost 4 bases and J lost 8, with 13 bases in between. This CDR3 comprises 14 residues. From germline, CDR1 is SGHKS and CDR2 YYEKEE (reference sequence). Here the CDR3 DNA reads TGTGCCAGCAGCCTAGGGGAAGCTGATTCACCCCTCCACTTT. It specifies CASSLGEADSPLHF.

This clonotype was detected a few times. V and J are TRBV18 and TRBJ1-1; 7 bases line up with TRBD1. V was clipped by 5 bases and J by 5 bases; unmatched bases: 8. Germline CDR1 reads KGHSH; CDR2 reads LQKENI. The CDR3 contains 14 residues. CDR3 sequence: CASSARQGGTEAFF. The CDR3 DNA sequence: TGTGCCAGCTCAGCTAGACAGGGAGGGACTGAAGCTTTCTTT.

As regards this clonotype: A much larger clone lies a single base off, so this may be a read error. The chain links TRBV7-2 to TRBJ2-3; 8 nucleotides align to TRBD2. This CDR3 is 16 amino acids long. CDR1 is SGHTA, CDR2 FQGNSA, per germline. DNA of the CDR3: TGTGCCGGCAGCTTGGGGAGCGGGGGCGGGGTAGATACGCAGTATTTT. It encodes CAGSLGSGGGVDTQYF.

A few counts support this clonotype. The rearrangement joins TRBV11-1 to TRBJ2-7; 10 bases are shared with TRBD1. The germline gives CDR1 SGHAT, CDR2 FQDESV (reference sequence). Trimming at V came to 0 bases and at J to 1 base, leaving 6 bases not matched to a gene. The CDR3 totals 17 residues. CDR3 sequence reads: CASSLATGTGASYEQYF. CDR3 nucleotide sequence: TGTGCCAGCAGCTTAGCCACCGGGACAGGGGCTTCCTACGAGCAGTACTTC.

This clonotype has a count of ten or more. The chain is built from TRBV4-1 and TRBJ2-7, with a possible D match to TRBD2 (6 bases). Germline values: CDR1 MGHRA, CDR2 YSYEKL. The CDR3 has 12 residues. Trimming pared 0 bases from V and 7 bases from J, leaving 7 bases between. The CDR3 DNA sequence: TGCGCCAGCAGCCAAGATGGGAGGGAGCAGTACTTC. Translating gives CASSQDGREQYF.

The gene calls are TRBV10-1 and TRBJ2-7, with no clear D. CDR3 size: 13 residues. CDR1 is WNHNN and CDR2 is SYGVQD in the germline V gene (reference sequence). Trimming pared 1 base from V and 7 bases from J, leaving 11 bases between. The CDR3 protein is CASSEFVSYEQYF. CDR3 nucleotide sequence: TGCGCCAGCAGTGAGTTTGTGAGTTATGAGCAGTACTTC.

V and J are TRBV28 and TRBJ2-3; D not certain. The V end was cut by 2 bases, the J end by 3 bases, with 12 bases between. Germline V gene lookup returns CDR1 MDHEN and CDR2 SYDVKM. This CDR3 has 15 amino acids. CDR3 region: CASSLDFRGTDTQYF. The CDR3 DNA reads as TGTGCCAGCAGTTTAGATTTCCGCGGAACAGATACGCAGTATTTT.

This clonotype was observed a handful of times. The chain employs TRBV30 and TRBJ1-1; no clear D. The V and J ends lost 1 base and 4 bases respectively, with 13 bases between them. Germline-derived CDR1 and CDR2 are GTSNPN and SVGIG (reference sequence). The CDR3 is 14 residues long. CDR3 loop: CAWSGAPGFTEAFF. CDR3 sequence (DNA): TGTGCCTGGAGTGGTGCCCCGGGATTCACTGAAGCTTTCTTT.

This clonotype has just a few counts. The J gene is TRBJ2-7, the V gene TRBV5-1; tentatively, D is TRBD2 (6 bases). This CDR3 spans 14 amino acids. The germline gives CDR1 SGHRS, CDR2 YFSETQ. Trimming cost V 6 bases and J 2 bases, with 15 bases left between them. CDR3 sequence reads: CASKGLPGAYEQYF. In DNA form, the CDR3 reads TGCGCCAGCAAGGGACTTCCGGGGGCCTACGAGCAGTACTTC.

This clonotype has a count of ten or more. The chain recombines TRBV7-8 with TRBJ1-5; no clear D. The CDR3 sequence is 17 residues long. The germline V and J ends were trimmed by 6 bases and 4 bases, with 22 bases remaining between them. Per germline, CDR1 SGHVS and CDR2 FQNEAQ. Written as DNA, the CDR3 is TGTGCCAGCAGTCTCATGGTGGGTACGGGCGAGAATCAGCCCCAGCATTTT. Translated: CASSLMVGTGENQPQHF.

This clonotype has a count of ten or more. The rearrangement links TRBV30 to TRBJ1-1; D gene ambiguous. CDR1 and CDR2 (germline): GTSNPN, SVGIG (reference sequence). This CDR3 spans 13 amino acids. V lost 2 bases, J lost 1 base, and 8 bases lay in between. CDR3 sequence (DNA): TGTGCCTGGAGTAGGGTCCGGAACACTGAAGCTTTCTTT. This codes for CAWSRVRNTEAFF.

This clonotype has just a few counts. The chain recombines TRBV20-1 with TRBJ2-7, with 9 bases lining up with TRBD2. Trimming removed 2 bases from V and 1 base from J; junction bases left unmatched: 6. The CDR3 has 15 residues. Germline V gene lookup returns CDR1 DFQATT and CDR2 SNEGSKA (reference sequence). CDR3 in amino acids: CSARLAGTKSYEQYF. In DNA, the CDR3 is TGCAGTGCTAGACTAGCGGGGACCAAATCCTACGAGCAGTACTTC.

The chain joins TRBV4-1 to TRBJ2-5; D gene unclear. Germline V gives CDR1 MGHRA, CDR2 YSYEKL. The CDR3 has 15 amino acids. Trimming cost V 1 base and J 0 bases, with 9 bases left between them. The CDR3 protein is CASSQGATNQETQYF. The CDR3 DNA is TGCGCCAGCAGCCAAGGGGCAACAAACCAAGAGACCCAGTACTTC.

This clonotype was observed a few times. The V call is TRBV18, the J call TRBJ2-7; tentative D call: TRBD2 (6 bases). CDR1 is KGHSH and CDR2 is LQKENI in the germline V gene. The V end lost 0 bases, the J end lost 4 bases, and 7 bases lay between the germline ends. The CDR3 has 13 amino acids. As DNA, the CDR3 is TGTGCCAGCTCACCACCGGAGGGTTACGAGCAGTACTTC. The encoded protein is CASSPPEGYEQYF.

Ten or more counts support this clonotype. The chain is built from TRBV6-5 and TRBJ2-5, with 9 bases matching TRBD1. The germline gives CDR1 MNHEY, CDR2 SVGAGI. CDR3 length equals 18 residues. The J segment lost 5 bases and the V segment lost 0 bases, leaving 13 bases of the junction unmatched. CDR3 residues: CASSYSSFGTGSAETQYF. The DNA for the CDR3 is TGTGCCAGCAGTTACTCGAGTTTCGGGACAGGGAGTGCGGAGACCCAGTACTTC.

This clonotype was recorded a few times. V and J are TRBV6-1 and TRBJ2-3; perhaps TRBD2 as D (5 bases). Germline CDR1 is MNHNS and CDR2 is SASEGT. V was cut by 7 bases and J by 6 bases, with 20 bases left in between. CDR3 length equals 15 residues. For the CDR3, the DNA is TGTGCCAGCATCTACGGACTCCCTAATGGGGATACGCAGTATTTT. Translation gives CASIYGLPNGDTQYF.

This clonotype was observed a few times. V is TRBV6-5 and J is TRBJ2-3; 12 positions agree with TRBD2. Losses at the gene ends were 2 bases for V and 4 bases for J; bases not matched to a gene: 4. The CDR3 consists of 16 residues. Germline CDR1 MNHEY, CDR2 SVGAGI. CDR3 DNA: TGTGCCAGCAGTTACCTCCTAGCGGGAGGGCCAGATACGCAGTATTTT. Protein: CASSYLLAGGPDTQYF.

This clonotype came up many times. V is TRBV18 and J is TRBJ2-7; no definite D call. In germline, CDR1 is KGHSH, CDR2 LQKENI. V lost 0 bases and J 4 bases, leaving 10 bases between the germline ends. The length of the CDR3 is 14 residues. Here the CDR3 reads CASSPPNVRYEQYF. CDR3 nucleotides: TGTGCCAGCTCACCACCGAACGTTCGGTACGAGCAGTACTTC.

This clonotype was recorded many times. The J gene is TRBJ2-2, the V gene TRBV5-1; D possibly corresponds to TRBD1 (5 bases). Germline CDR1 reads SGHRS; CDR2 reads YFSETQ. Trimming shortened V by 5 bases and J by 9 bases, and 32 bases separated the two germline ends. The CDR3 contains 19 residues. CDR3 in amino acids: CASSKSFGRALGEARELFF. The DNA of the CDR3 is TGCGCCAGCAGTAAGAGTTTTGGCAGGGCCCTAGGAGAAGCAAGGGAGCTGTTTTTT.

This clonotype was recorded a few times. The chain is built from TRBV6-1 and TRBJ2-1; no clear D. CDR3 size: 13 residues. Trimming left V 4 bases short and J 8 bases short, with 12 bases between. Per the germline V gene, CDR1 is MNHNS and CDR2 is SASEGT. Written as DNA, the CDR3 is TGTGCCAGCAGTGGACACCCCGGTGATGAGCAGTTCTTC. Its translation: CASSGHPGDEQFF.

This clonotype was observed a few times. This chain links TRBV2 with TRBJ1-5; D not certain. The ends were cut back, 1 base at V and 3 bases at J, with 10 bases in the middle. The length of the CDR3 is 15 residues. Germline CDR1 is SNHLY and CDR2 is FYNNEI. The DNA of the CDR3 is TGTGCCAGCAGTGAAGTATCGGGTACCAATCAGCCCCAGCATTTT. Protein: CASSEVSGTNQPQHF.

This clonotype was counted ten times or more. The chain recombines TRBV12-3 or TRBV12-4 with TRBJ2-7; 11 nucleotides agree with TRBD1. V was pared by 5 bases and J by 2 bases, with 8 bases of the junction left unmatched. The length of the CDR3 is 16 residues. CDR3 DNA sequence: TGTGCCAGCAGTCTGATAGGGGGACAGGGGGCCTACGAGCAGTACTTC. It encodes CASSLIGGQGAYEQYF.

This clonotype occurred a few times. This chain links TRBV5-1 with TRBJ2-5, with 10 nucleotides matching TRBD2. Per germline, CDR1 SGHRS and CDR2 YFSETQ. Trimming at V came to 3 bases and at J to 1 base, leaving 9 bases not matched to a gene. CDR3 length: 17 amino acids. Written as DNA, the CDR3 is TGCGCCAGCAGCTCCTCCCTCCTAGCGGGGGCCCAAGAGACCCAGTACTTC. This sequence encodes CASSSSLLAGAQETQYF.

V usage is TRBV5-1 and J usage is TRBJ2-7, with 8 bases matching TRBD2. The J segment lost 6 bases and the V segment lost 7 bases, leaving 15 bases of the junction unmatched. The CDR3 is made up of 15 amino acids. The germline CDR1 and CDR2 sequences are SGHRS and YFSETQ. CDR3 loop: CASSVGVAGTSEQYF. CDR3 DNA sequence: TGCGCCAGCTCCGTCGGGGTAGCGGGGACCTCCGAGCAGTACTTC.

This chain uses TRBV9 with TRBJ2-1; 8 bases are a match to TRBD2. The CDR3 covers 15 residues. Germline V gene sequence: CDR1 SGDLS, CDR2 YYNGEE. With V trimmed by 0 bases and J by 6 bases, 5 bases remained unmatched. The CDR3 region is CASSVGAGGPNEQFF. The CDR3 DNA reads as TGTGCCAGCAGCGTAGGTGCGGGGGGCCCCAATGAGCAGTTCTTC.

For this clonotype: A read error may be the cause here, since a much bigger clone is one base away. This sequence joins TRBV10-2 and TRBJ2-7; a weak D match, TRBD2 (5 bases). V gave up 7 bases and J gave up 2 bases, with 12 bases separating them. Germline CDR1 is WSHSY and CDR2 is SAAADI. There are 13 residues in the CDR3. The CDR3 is CASMRPGTYEQYF. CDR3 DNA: TGCGCCAGCATGAGACCGGGGACCTACGAGCAGTACTTC.

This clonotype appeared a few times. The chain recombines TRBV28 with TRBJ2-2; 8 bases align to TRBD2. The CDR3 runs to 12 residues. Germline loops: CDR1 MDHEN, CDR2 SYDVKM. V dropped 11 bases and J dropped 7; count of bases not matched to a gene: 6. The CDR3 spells CAGNSGSGELFF. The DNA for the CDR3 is TGTGCCGGGAACAGCGGGAGCGGGGAGCTGTTTTTT.